This T cell receptor (beta chain) was sequenced for a study of cytomegalovirus exposure and HLA in healthy donors. Across the study: For the approximately 430 genotyped donors, 81% fell within the Caucasian-associated ancestry cluster.

V shed 4 bases, J shed 5 bases, and the junction held 4 bases outside the gene matches. The germline gives CDR1 SGHDN, CDR2 FVKESK. The CDR3 has 15 residues. PCR used 60 Vbeta primers and 13 Jbeta primers. Some clones are missing from TCRdb's copy, which holds only in-frame ones; the method was immunoSEQ multiplex PCR. The sample includes over 60,000 clones, about 81% seen only once; the top ten take 5% to 7%. While unrecorded immune exposures were likely, the donors were nominally healthy when sampled. General observations from the study: What TCR beta sequences reportedly achieved was accurate prediction of HLA-A and HLA-B alleles in most subjects.

As for this clone: Its antigen is still unknown.

This sequence originates from a young woman in good health and CMV-seronegative. The V call is TRBV14, the J call TRBJ1-4; 10 bases are shared with TRBD1. Sequenced sample: PBMCs. CDR3 sequence (DNA): TGTGCCAGCAGCCGGTTGACAGGGGGCAATGAAAAACTGTTTTTT. This sequence encodes CASSRLTGGNEKLFF.